A single sample gave rise to the 25 T cell receptor beta chains below, sequenced in a study of T cells in Graves' hyperthyroidism and ophthalmopathy (dated 2019 in TCRdb). Library prep was done by multiplex PCR. Sequencing was carried out with an Illumina HiSeq 2000. TCR beta CDR3 regions were amplified from RNA transcripts. A first-round RT-PCR of the TCR CDR3 used the HTBI primer set with the Qiagen OneStep RT-PCR kit. The public reads were run again by TCRdb, first through fastp at Q25 and then through MiXCR, and only productive beta chains were kept. Under each unique CDR3 protein, matching rows form one entry showing the most common genes and DNA. This sample holds about 580,000 distinct CDR3 sequences; about 45% were observed only once. The ten largest clones capture roughly 8.2% of the sample. Sequencing was carried out using peripheral blood or thyroid tissue (not recorded which). The source is a woman younger than 35 with Graves' hyperthyroidism.

The J gene is TRBJ1-1, the V gene TRBV5-1; 10 nucleotides line up with TRBD1. CDR3 length: 14 amino acids. Germline V gene data show CDR1 as SGHRS and CDR2 as YFSETQ. Trimming at V came to 4 bases and at J to 7 bases, leaving 7 bases not matched to a gene. The CDR3 DNA sequence: TGCGCCAGCAGCGTCAAGGGACAGGGGATTGAAGCTTTCTTT. It is translated as CASSVKGQGIEAFF.

In its sample, this clonotype was seen many times. The chain combines TRBV7-6 with TRBJ1-4; no firm D call. Trimming stripped 6 bases from V and 4 bases from J, with 6 bases between. Germline V gives CDR1 SGHVS, CDR2 FNYEAQ. This CDR3 is built from 12 residues. CDR3 DNA sequence: TGTGCCAGCAGTGAATTTAATGAAAAACTGTTTTTT. Amino acid sequence: CASSEFNEKLFF.

This clonotype came up many times. The rearrangement links TRBV20-1 to TRBJ2-7, with 13 bases aligning to TRBD2. V was clipped by 4 bases and J by 4 bases; unmatched bases: 1. There are 13 residues in the CDR3. In germline, CDR1 is DFQATT, CDR2 SNEGSKA (reference sequence). The CDR3 spells CSAMTSGRYEQYF. The CDR3, as DNA: TGCAGTGCTATGACTAGCGGGAGGTACGAGCAGTACTTC.

Written as DNA, the CDR3 is TGTGCCAGCAGTGAGAGGCTAGCAAACAATCAGCCCCAGCATTTT. Amino acid sequence: CASSERLANNQPQHF. The chain is built from TRBV2 and TRBJ1-5; no reliable D call. The CDR3 is made up of 15 amino acids. Trimming took 3 bases from V and 3 from J, leaving 12 bases between them. CDR1 and CDR2 (germline): SNHLY, FYNNEI.

This clonotype has more than one count but fewer than ten. The chain combines TRBV6-6 with TRBJ2-2, with 10 nucleotides matching TRBD2. Germline V gene data show CDR1 as MNHNY and CDR2 as SVGAGI (reference sequence). J gave up 6 bases and V 5 bases, and 18 bases lay outside the gene matches. CDR3 length: 19 amino acids. The CDR3 reads CASSEARWTLAGEAGELFF. CDR3 nucleotides: TGTGCCAGCAGTGAAGCAAGGTGGACGCTAGCGGGAGAGGCCGGGGAGCTGTTTTTT.

The CDR3 bases are TGTGCCAGCCGCTCCGGTCGCTACGAGCAGTACTTC. It specifies CASRSGRYEQYF. The chain combines TRBV2 with TRBJ2-7, with D unresolved. Trimming took off 8 bases at V and 3 bases at J, with 11 bases between the two ends. Per the germline V gene, CDR1 is SNHLY and CDR2 is FYNNEI. The CDR3 spans 12 residues.

This clonotype showed up just a few times. The rearrangement uses TRBV9 and TRBJ2-2, with 7 positions matching TRBD2. Germline V gene lookup returns CDR1 SGDLS and CDR2 YYNGEE. The CDR3 is 16 amino acids. V shed 6 bases and J 0 bases; nucleotides not matched to a gene: 8. The CDR3 loop reads CASTKGGTANTGELFF. DNA for the CDR3: TGTGCCAGCACCAAGGGAGGGACGGCGAACACCGGGGAGCTGTTTTTT.

In this sample, this clonotype turned up many times. The CDR3 loop is CASSLVQGDGYTF. CDR3 sequence (DNA): TGTGCCAGCAGCCTGGTGCAGGGGGATGGCTACACCTTC. The chain has TRBV5-8 and TRBJ1-2, with 7 bases lining up with TRBD1. The CDR3 runs 13 residues. V gave up 4 bases and J gave up 6 bases; unmatched junction bases: 6. Germline V lookup: CDR1 SGHTS, CDR2 YDEGEE. Drawing the rest from reference TRBV5-8 and TRBJ1-2, the complete variable domain is EAGVTQSPTHLIKTRGQQATLRCSPISGHTSVYWYQQALGLGLQFLLWYDEGEERNRGNFPPRFSGRQFPNYSSELNVNALELEDSALYLCASSLVQGDGYTFGSGTRLTVV.

This clonotype was counted ten times or more. The chain recombines TRBV11-2 with TRBJ1-2; the D is unclear. V was trimmed by 5 bases and J by 7 bases, leaving 17 bases between them. This CDR3 region has 14 residues. Germline CDR1 is SGHAT and CDR2 is FQNNGV. For the CDR3, the DNA is TGTGCCAGCAGCCTGAGGCGAGGGCCCGGTGGCTACACCTTC. Translating it yields CASSLRRGPGGYTF.

The chain carries TRBV20-1 and TRBJ2-3, with 7 bases identical to TRBD2. V gave up 2 bases and J gave up 3 bases; unmatched junction bases: 5. Germline loops: CDR1 DFQATT, CDR2 SNEGSKA (reference sequence). The CDR3 has 14 amino acids. As DNA, the CDR3 is TGCAGTGCTAGATCTGGCGGGAGAACAGATACGCAGTATTTT. It yields the protein CSARSGGRTDTQYF.

This clonotype was seen repeatedly, ten times or more. The V call is TRBV12-3 or TRBV12-4, the J call TRBJ1-6, with D perhaps TRBD1 (6 bases). CDR3 size: 16 residues. The V end was cut by 5 bases, the J end by 0 bases, with 11 bases between. DNA of the CDR3: TGTGCCAGCAGTCAACAGGGTTCCTCCTATAATTCACCCCTCCACTTT. Its protein product is CASSQQGSSYNSPLHF.

In this sample, this clonotype turned up a few times. The CDR3 region is CASSLAKGRREKLFF. The CDR3 DNA follows: TGTGCCAGCAGTTTAGCGAAGGGAAGGCGAGAAAAACTGTTTTTT. The chain carries TRBV27 and TRBJ1-4; no definite D call. The CDR3 extends over 15 amino acids. V was shortened by 2 bases and J by 8 bases, with 15 bases between the two germline ends. Germline-derived CDR1 and CDR2 are MNHEY and SMNVEV (reference sequence). The full variable domain, with the rest looked up from reference TRBV27 and TRBJ1-4, is EAQVTQNPRYLITVTGKKLTVTCSQNMNHEYMSWYRQDPGLGLRQIYYSMNVEVTDKGDVPEGYKVSRKEKRNFPLILESPSPNQTSLYFCASSLAKGRREKLFFGSGTQLSVL.

About this clonotype itself: This may be a read error: a much more frequent sequence differs by one nucleotide. The chain carries TRBV28 and TRBJ1-5, with TRBD1 matching 7 bases. The trim removed 4 bases at V and 2 bases at J, leaving 5 bases unmatched. The CDR3 totals 15 residues. Germline loops: CDR1 MDHEN, CDR2 SYDVKM. CDR3 in DNA: TGTGCCAGCAGTTACAGGGGAAGCGGCAATCAGCCCCAGCATTTT. This encodes CASSYRGSGNQPQHF. Full variable domain (rest looked up from reference TRBV28 and TRBJ1-5): DVKVTQSSRYLVKRTGEKVFLECVQDMDHENMFWYRQDPGLGLRLIYFSYDVKMKEKGDIPEGYSVSREKKERFSLILESASTNQTSMYLCASSYRGSGNQPQHFGDGTRLSIL.

This clonotype was detected ten times or more. J is TRBJ2-6 and V is TRBV9; unclear D gene. V gave up 3 bases and J gave up 0 bases, with 10 bases separating them. This CDR3 contains 16 residues. Germline CDR1 SGDLS, CDR2 YYNGEE. The CDR3 DNA sequence: TGTGCCAGCAGCGGAAGGCGTCCCTCTGGGGCCAACGTCCTGACTTTC. Its protein product is CASSGRRPSGANVLTF.

This sequence joins TRBV29-1 and TRBJ2-5; TRBD1 matches at 9 bases. The CDR3 has 12 amino acids. Germline V CDR1 and CDR2: SQVTM, ANQGSEA. The junction had 3 bases not matched to a gene; V was cut back by 8 bases and J by 2 bases. This CDR3 is CSSGQGQETQYF. CDR3 nucleotide sequence: TGCAGCTCAGGACAGGGGCAAGAGACCCAGTACTTC.

This clonotype was picked up many times. The chain joins TRBV11-2 to TRBJ2-7; tentative D call: TRBD2 (5 bases). Germline V CDR1 and CDR2: SGHAT, FQNNGV. This CDR3 is built from 11 residues. V was clipped by 5 bases and J by 7 bases, with 9 bases between them. The CDR3: CASSTTREQYF. In DNA form, the CDR3 reads TGTGCCAGCAGCACCACTAGGGAGCAGTACTTC.

The chain joins TRBV10-3 to TRBJ2-5, with TRBD1 as a possible D gene (5 bases). The CDR3 contains 14 residues. CDR1 is ENHRY and CDR2 is SYGVKD in the germline V gene. Trimming pared 2 bases from V and 2 bases from J, leaving 9 bases between. CDR3 loop: CAISETQGQETQYF. The CDR3 DNA reads TGTGCCATCAGTGAGACGCAGGGACAAGAGACCCAGTACTTC.

In its sample, this clonotype was seen once. A read error may be the cause here, since a much bigger clone is one base away. The J gene is TRBJ2-7, the V gene TRBV7-3, with 11 nucleotides matching TRBD1. Germline V gene data show CDR1 as SGHTA and CDR2 as FQGTGA. The CDR3 has 16 residues. CDR3 bases: TGTGCCAGCAGCCAAGTTGAAGGACAGGGGGCTTACGAGCAGCACTTC. Translation: CASSQVEGQGAYEQHF. The full variable domain, its missing parts supplied by reference TRBV7-3 and TRBJ2-7, is GAGVSQTPSNKVTEKGKYVELRCDPISGHTALYWYRQSLGQGPEFLIYFQGTGAADDSGLPNDRFFAVRPEGSVSTLKIQRTERGDSAVYLCASSQVEGQGAYEQHFGPGTRLTVT.

The V call is TRBV4-2, the J call TRBJ1-1; a possible D gene is TRBD1 (6 bases). The CDR3 has 14 residues. Germline CDR1 is LGHNA and CDR2 is YNFKEQ. V lost 0 bases, J lost 2 bases, and 7 bases lay in between. CDR3 in DNA: TGTGCCAGCAGCCAAGAGACAGGAAACACTGAAGCTTTCTTT. Protein: CASSQETGNTEAFF.

This clonotype was detected ten times or more. V is TRBV12-5 and J is TRBJ1-2; TRBD1 aligns across 7 bases. This CDR3 region has 13 residues. J gave up 5 bases and V 7 bases, and 7 bases lay outside the gene matches. Per germline, CDR1 LGHNT and CDR2 FRNRAP. The CDR3 nucleotides are TGTGCTAGTGAAGCAGGGGGAGGGTATGGCTACACCTTC. Translated: CASEAGGGYGYTF.

The chain is built from TRBV5-1 and TRBJ2-5, with D possibly TRBD1 on 5 matching bases. V was cut by 6 bases and J by 5 bases, with 11 bases left in between. CDR1 and CDR2 (germline): SGHRS, YFSETQ. This CDR3 contains 12 residues. CDR3 amino acids: CASTGPGETQYF. The CDR3 DNA sequence: TGCGCCAGCACAGGGCCAGGGGAGACCCAGTACTTC.

The gene calls are TRBV15 and TRBJ1-1; 10 bases are shared with TRBD1. The CDR3 contains 14 residues. Germline V gene lookup returns CDR1 LNHNV and CDR2 YYDKDF (reference sequence). With V trimmed by 5 bases and J by 6 bases, 6 bases remained unmatched. CDR3 bases: TGTGCCACCAGCTTAGGACAGGGGGAGGCTGAAGCTTTCTTT. Its protein product is CATSLGQGEAEAFF.

V is TRBV19 and J is TRBJ1-2; 7 nucleotides agree with TRBD1. The germline gives CDR1 LNHDA, CDR2 SQIVND (reference sequence). The trim removed 9 bases at V and 6 bases at J, leaving 4 bases unmatched. The CDR3 length is 11 residues. The CDR3 coding sequence is TGTGCCAGAAGAACAGGGGATGGCTACACCTTC. Its protein product is CARRTGDGYTF.

This clonotype was seen many times. This sequence joins TRBV24-1 and TRBJ2-2; unclear D gene. Trimming pared 6 bases from V and 0 bases from J, leaving 7 bases between. This CDR3 has 14 amino acids. Germline V lookup: CDR1 KGHDR, CDR2 SFDVKD. CDR3 region: CATSPNANTGELFF. CDR3 DNA sequence: TGTGCCACCAGTCCAAACGCGAACACCGGGGAGCTGTTTTTT.

There are many counts of this clonotype. This chain connects TRBV27 to TRBJ2-5; D tentatively reads TRBD1 or TRBD2 (5 bases each). CDR1 and CDR2 (germline): MNHEY, SMNVEV (reference sequence). The V gene lost 6 bases and the J gene lost 5 bases, with 13 bases spanning the gap. CDR3 size: 13 residues. The CDR3, as DNA: TGTGCCAGCAGCTCAGGGCGGAGGGAGACCCAGTACTTC. This gives the protein CASSSGRRETQYF.